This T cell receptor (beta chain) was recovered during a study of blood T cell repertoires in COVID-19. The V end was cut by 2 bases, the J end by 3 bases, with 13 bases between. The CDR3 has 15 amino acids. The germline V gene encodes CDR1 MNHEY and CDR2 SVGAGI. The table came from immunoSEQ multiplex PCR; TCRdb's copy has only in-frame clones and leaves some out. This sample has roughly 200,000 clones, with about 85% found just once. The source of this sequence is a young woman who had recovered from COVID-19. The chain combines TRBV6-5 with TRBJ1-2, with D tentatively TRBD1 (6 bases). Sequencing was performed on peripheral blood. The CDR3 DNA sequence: TGTGCCAGCAGTTACCGAGGCAGGACAGACTATGGCTACACCTTC. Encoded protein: CASSYRGRTDYGYTF.